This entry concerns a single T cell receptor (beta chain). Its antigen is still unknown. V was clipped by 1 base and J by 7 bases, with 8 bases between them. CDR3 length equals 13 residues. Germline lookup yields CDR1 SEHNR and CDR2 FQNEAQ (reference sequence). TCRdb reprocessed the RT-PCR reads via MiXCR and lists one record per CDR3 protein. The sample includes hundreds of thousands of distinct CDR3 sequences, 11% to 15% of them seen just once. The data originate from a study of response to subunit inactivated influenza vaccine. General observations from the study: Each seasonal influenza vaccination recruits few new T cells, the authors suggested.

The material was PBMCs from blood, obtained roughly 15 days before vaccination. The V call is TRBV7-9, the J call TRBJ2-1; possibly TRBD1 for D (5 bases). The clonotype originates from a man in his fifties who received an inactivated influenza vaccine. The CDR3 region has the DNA TGTGCCAGCAGCTTAGGGCCAGGGAATGAGCAGTTCTTC. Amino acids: CASSLGPGNEQFF.